The T cell receptor beta chain under discussion was sequenced for a study of PD-1 blockade in classical Hodgkin lymphoma (dated by TCRdb to the early 2020s). Regarding the study in general: Nivolumab dosing was 3 mg/kg intravenously every 2 weeks, continuing until either disease progression or unacceptable toxicity. The study used TCR beta sequencing and CyTOF to define a peripheral blood immune signature of response to PD-1 blockade in classical Hodgkin lymphoma.

This clone was found once. No antigen is known for it. No base qualities exist here, and no much larger clone lies one base off it. The Qiagen DNeasy kit was used to extract genomic DNA both from unsorted PBMCs and from the negatively selected CD4+ and CD8+ fractions. Using primers that anneal to V and J segments, immunoSEQ multiplex PCR amplified the TCR beta CDR3 regions. A synthetic immune receptor repertoire was used to minimize amplification bias, and any residual bias was removed computationally once sequencing was done. On the authors' methods: Repertoire diversity was quantified as the Shannon entropy index using custom Python scripts. Unsorted, CD4+ and CD8+ repertoires were analyzed separately, except for combined analyses in which CD4+ and CD8+ sequences were merged in silico. A clone counted as expanded when the clone's frequency after treatment rose at least 2-fold relative to C1D1, and clones undetected at baseline were given a pseudocount of 0.5. Singleton clones were defined as clones with 0 or 1 copy at C1D1, and non-singleton clones were defined as clones with 2 or more copies. Clones expanded in unsorted samples were labelled as CD4+, CD8+ or unknown by matching protein sequences in sorted samples from the same patient. Diversity changes from C1D1 to C4D1 were tested in paired samples using Wilcoxon tests. The source is immuneACCESS, and TCRdb retained only in-frame sequences with V and J called. Part of the clones is not carried over; for the studies checked, unresolved V genes explain less than half of this, and the remainder is unexplained. V and J calls and clone size are those listed in that table; D and trimming were worked out from the DNA. Recorded for this sample are 10,000 to 12,000 clones; about 75% of them occurred a single time. Roughly 33% of the sample is in the top ten clones.

The V end gives up 6 bases and the J end 4 bases, leaving 5 bases in the junction not matched to a gene. From the germline V gene (reference sequence), CDR1 is LNHDA and CDR2 is SQIVND. Including the terminal cysteine and phenylalanine, the CDR3 comprises 14 residues. Only CDR3 DNA is held: 42 bases, read in frame from base 1. Reading the label with the study, this specimen's time point is: cycle 1 day 1 (C1D1), immediately before nivolumab initiation. All trial patients had relapsed after autologous stem cell transplantation, with cohorts A, B and C differing in prior brentuximab vedotin exposure. A total of fewer than 65 patients with relapsed/refractory classical Hodgkin lymphoma made up the trial cohort, and each patient's best overall response was complete response, partial response or progressive disease. In the multi-cohort phase II CheckMate 205 trial, trial patients received single-agent nivolumab. An independent review committee assessed best overall response by applying the 2007 International Working Group response criteria. Trial PBMCs were obtained immediately prior to nivolumab initiation (C1D1) and on therapy at cycle 2 day 1 and cycle 4 day 1. Peripheral blood was collected in 8 mL Vacutainer Cell Preparation Tubes, from which PBMCs were isolated by centrifugation and then cryopreserved.

Study-level results and caveats: By C4D1, a significant rise was seen in CD4+ TCR diversity but not in CD8+ TCR diversity (p=0.0027 vs p=0.16), and the rise was most apparent among complete responders (p=0.02). Baseline TCR diversity was reported as lower in newly diagnosed patients than in healthy donors, and lower still in relapsed/refractory patients. Only a single clinical trial cohort was studied, and what caused the repertoire differences, possibly disease activity or prior therapy, remained undefined. Lower diversity was seen in patients whose nivolumab began less than 1 year after ASCT, and these patients were left out of later analyses so that immune reconstitution would not confound the results. Among trial patients, those achieving complete response had baseline diversity similar to that of newly diagnosed patients, while diversity was significantly lower in partial responders and progressors.

Here the sequenced sample was peripheral blood mononuclear cells (PBMCs), taken at baseline. The TCR sequence derives from a human donor with classical Hodgkin lymphoma. The V gene is TRBV19 and the J gene is TRBJ1-5, with TRBD1 identical over 8 junction bases. The DNA sequence follows: TGTGCCAGTAGCCTGGACAGGGAGAATCAGCCCCAGCATTTT. Its coded protein is CASSLDRENQPQHF.